These 30 T cell receptor beta chains came from one sample sequenced in a study of blood T cell repertoires in COVID-19. Clones were read by immunoSEQ multiplex PCR, and TCRdb kept only the in-frame ones, dropping some. The sample yields 370,000 or so clones, 70% to 85% seen once. The sequenced material came from peripheral blood. All receptors derive from a human donor with acute or convalescent COVID-19. The donor label of this sample is uncertain.

In this sample, this clone turned up many times. CDR3 nucleotide sequence: TGTGCCAGTTTGACAGGGACTGAAGCTTTCTTT. Translation gives CASLTGTEAFF. This sequence joins TRBV19 and TRBJ1-1; 7 bases are a match to TRBD1. From germline, CDR1 is LNHDA and CDR2 SQIVND (reference sequence). The CDR3 totals 11 residues. J was trimmed by 5 bases and V by 8 bases; bases with no gene match: 2.

Here the CDR3 reads CASSQTGVKGDTQYF. The CDR3 DNA is TGTGCCAGCAGTCAGACAGGGGTGAAGGGAGATACGCAGTATTTT. This sequence joins TRBV28 and TRBJ2-3, with TRBD1 identical over 8 bases. The V segment lost 5 bases and the J segment 5 bases; nucleotides outside the gene matches: 9. The V gene's germline CDR1 is MDHEN and CDR2 SYDVKM. CDR3 length: 15 amino acids.

The chain employs TRBV21-1 and TRBJ1-1; the D call of TRBD1 is as the table states it, not checked on the DNA. TRBV21-1 is an annotated pseudogene. The CDR3 loop spans 15 amino acids. DNA for the CDR3: TGTGCCAGCAGCACGTGCTCAGGGGCGAACACTGAAGCTTTCTTT. Translating it yields CASSTCSGANTEAFF.

The CDR3 region has the DNA TGTGCCTGGAGTGTCTGGACAGGGGGCTCTTCACCCCTCCACTTT. Amino acids: CAWSVWTGGSSPLHF. V and J are TRBV30 and TRBJ1-6, with 11 nucleotides matching TRBD1. Germline V lookup: CDR1 GTSNPN, CDR2 SVGIG (reference sequence). The CDR3 sequence is 15 residues long. J was trimmed by 9 bases and V by 0 bases; bases with no gene match: 4.

This chain connects TRBV2 to TRBJ1-6, with 7 bases identical to TRBD1. The germline CDR1 and CDR2 sequences are SNHLY and FYNNEI. V trimming: 2 bases; J trimming: 0 bases; junction bases outside the gene matches: 7. CDR3 size: 18 residues. The CDR3 sequence is CASSEPGQLYSYNSPLHF. The CDR3, as DNA: TGTGCCAGCAGTGAACCGGGACAGTTGTACTCCTATAATTCACCCCTCCACTTT.

This chain links TRBV7-8 with TRBJ1-1; no definite D call. V lost 3 bases and J lost 6, with 14 bases in between. Germline V lookup: CDR1 SGHVS, CDR2 FQNEAQ. The CDR3 extends over 14 amino acids. The CDR3 DNA follows: TGTGCCAGCAGCTTCGCTCCGGAGGGCGCTGAAGCTTTCTTT. This encodes CASSFAPEGAEAFF.

The V call is TRBV5-6, the J call TRBJ1-1; D remains ambiguous. CDR3 length: 14 residues. V lost 1 base to trimming and J lost 0 bases, with 7 bases between them. CDR1 and CDR2 from the germline V gene are SGHDT and YYEEEE. The CDR3 spells CASSLSGMNTEAFF. Written as DNA, the CDR3 is TGTGCCAGCAGCTTGTCGGGAATGAACACTGAAGCTTTCTTT. The full variable domain, rest sourced from reference TRBV5-6 and TRBJ1-1, is DAGVTQSPTHLIKTRGQQVTLRCSPKSGHDTVSWYQQALGQGPQFIFQYYEEEERQRGNFPDRFSGHQFPNYSSELNVNALLLGDSALYLCASSLSGMNTEAFFGQGTRLTVV.

This clone was observed a few times. The rearrangement joins TRBV19 to TRBJ1-5; the D gene is possibly TRBD1 (6 bases). This CDR3 is 12 amino acids long. Germline V gene sequence: CDR1 LNHDA, CDR2 SQIVND (reference sequence). The V and J ends lost 11 bases and 10 bases respectively, with 18 bases between them. The chain's CDR3 is CASKGEVGPQHF. The DNA for the CDR3 is TGTGCCTCTAAGGGGGAAGTGGGACCCCAGCATTTT.

The table lists this clone with a few counts. The V call is TRBV7-2, the J call TRBJ2-2; 15 bases are a match to TRBD2. The CDR3 runs to 19 residues. Per germline, CDR1 SGHTA and CDR2 FQGNSA. Trimming cost V 5 bases and J 0 bases; bases outside gene matches: 7. The CDR3 spells CASSKPGLAGGANTGELFF. The CDR3 bases are TGTGCCAGCAGCAAGCCGGGACTAGCGGGGGGCGCGAACACCGGGGAGCTGTTTTTT.

This clone was seen just once. The V call is TRBV18, the J call TRBJ2-6; tentative D call: TRBD1 (6 bases). Looked up from germline, CDR1 is KGHSH and CDR2 is LQKENI. The V gene lost 1 base and the J gene lost 2 bases, with 9 bases spanning the gap. CDR3 length equals 16 residues. The CDR3 reads CASSPQGVTGANVLTF. The CDR3 DNA reads as TGTGCCAGCTCACCACAGGGGGTAACTGGGGCCAACGTCCTGACTTTC.

As concerns this clone: With a much larger clone just one base away, this may be a read error. V is TRBV28 and J is TRBJ2-2, with 7 bases aligning to TRBD1. The CDR3 has 15 amino acids. Per the germline V gene, CDR1 is MDHEN and CDR2 is SYDVKM. Trimming took 6 bases from V and 0 from J; bases not matched to a gene: 4. DNA of the CDR3: TGTGCCAGCAGGGCCCAGGGGGCGAACACCGGGGAGCTGTTTTTT. This sequence encodes CASRAQGANTGELFF.

This clone was counted only a few times. This chain uses TRBV5-1 with TRBJ2-7; 7 bases line up with TRBD1. From germline, CDR1 is SGHRS and CDR2 YFSETQ. CDR3 length: 12 amino acids. Unmatched junction bases numbered 5, after V lost 6 bases and J lost 5 bases. The CDR3: CASTTQGDEQYF. The DNA for the CDR3 is TGCGCCAGCACCACCCAGGGGGACGAGCAGTACTTC.

V gene TRBV28 combines with J gene TRBJ1-2; D gene ambiguous. The CDR3 loop spans 16 amino acids. Germline V gene data show CDR1 as MDHEN and CDR2 as SYDVKM. The V and J ends lost 5 bases and 1 base respectively, with 17 bases between them. This CDR3 is CASSEEGLPINYGYTF. CDR3 nucleotides: TGTGCCAGCAGTGAGGAGGGCCTGCCCATTAACTATGGCTACACCTTC.

J is TRBJ2-2 and V is TRBV1; the D call of TRBD2 is as the table states it, not checked on the DNA. TRBV1 corresponds to a pseudogene. The CDR3 length is 17 residues. DNA of the CDR3: TGCACCAGCAGCCGAGATATCAAGCGGGGAGCTACCGGGGAGCTGTTTTTT. It yields the protein CTSSRDIKRGATGELFF.

This rearrangement joins TRBV24-1 to TRBJ2-1, with 12 bases lining up with TRBD2. Per germline, CDR1 KGHDR and CDR2 SFDVKD. CDR3 size: 16 residues. The trim removed 0 bases at V and 8 bases at J, leaving 4 bases unmatched. The CDR3 protein is CATSDLLAGGSHEQFF. CDR3 in DNA: TGTGCCACCAGTGATTTGCTAGCGGGGGGGTCCCATGAGCAGTTCTTC.

The CDR3 nucleotides read TGTGCCAGCATGCCCGGGATTAATGAAAAACTGTTTTTT. Its translation: CASMPGINEKLFF. J is TRBJ1-4 and V is TRBV28, with D unclear. Looked up from germline, CDR1 is MDHEN and CDR2 is SYDVKM. This CDR3 has 13 residues. V was pared by 7 bases and J by 4 bases, with 10 bases between.

This clone showed up just a few times. V usage is TRBV11-2 and J usage is TRBJ1-1; D remains ambiguous. Trimming removed 1 base from V and 1 base from J, with 10 bases in between. The CDR3 loop spans 15 amino acids. Germline V gives CDR1 SGHAT, CDR2 FQNNGV. CDR3 in DNA: TGTGCCAGCAGCTTAGCCCTGAGGCAGAACACTGAAGCTTTCTTT. Amino acids: CASSLALRQNTEAFF.

The genes are TRBV18 and TRBJ2-3; 7 bases match TRBD2. From germline, CDR1 is KGHSH and CDR2 LQKENI. V lost 5 bases and J lost 3; bases outside the gene matches: 11. The CDR3 has 16 residues. CDR3 coding DNA: TGTGCCAGCTCAGAGGACATGGGGCGGGGGACAGATACGCAGTATTTT. Encoded protein: CASSEDMGRGTDTQYF.

The chain carries TRBV11-2 and TRBJ2-1, with 16 positions matching TRBD2. The V gene end was trimmed by 5 bases and the J gene end by 8 bases; junction bases not matched to a gene: 6. Per germline, CDR1 SGHAT and CDR2 FQNNGV. The CDR3 is made up of 16 amino acids. The CDR3 spells CASSIGTSGRVDEQFF. CDR3 nucleotides: TGTGCCAGCAGCATAGGGACTAGCGGGAGGGTAGATGAGCAGTTCTTC.

This rearrangement joins TRBV5-1 to TRBJ1-2, with TRBD1 matching 9 bases. CDR3 length equals 15 residues. Germline V gene data show CDR1 as SGHRS and CDR2 as YFSETQ. Trimming took 4 bases from V and 8 from J; bases not matched to a gene: 12. The CDR3 is CASSPGGQGERGYTF. The DNA for the CDR3 is TGCGCCAGCAGCCCCGGGGGACAGGGAGAAAGAGGCTACACCTTC. The full variable domain, with the rest looked up from reference TRBV5-1 and TRBJ1-2, is KAGVTQTPRYLIKTRGQQVTLSCSPISGHRSVSWYQQTPGQGLQFLFEYFSETQRNKGNFPGRFSGRQFSNSRSEMNVSTLELGDSALYLCASSPGGQGERGYTFGSGTRLTVV.

Notes on this clone: Other DNA sequences in the sample encode the same CDR3. J is TRBJ2-1 and V is TRBV6-1, with 14 bases identical to TRBD2. The V and J ends lost 4 bases and 7 bases, in that order; junction bases with no gene match: 6. Germline V gene lookup returns CDR1 MNHNS and CDR2 SASEGT. The CDR3 is 16 residues long. This CDR3 reads CASSGLAGGLVNEQFF. The CDR3 DNA follows: TGTGCCAGCAGTGGACTAGCGGGGGGGCTGGTGAATGAGCAGTTCTTC.

The CDR3 coding sequence is TGTGCCAGCAGTTCATCCAGGACTAGCGGGGGCTCCTACAATGAGCAGTTCTTC. This sequence encodes CASSSSRTSGGSYNEQFF. The V call is TRBV28, the J call TRBJ2-1; 13 nucleotides line up with TRBD2. The V segment lost 4 bases and the J segment 0 bases; nucleotides outside the gene matches: 6. From germline, CDR1 is MDHEN and CDR2 SYDVKM. This CDR3 contains 18 residues.

The chain has TRBV5-1 and TRBJ1-3, with TRBD1 matching over 7 bases. From germline, CDR1 is SGHRS and CDR2 YFSETQ. The CDR3 length is 15 residues. Trimming removed 2 bases from V and 2 bases from J; junction bases left unmatched: 4. CDR3 in amino acids: CASSLPGGTGNTIYF. The CDR3 bases are TGCGCCAGCAGCTTACCAGGGGGAACTGGAAACACCATATATTTT.

V usage is TRBV2 and J usage is TRBJ2-7, with D maybe TRBD1 (6 bases). The germline gives CDR1 SNHLY, CDR2 FYNNEI. V dropped 6 bases and J dropped 5 bases, with 20 bases sitting between them. The length of the CDR3 is 15 residues. The CDR3 is CASSDISQGIHEQYF. CDR3 nucleotide sequence: TGTGCCAGCAGCGACATCTCACAGGGTATACACGAGCAGTACTTC.

This chain connects TRBV5-4 to TRBJ1-2; maybe TRBD1 (5 bases). CDR1 is SGHNT and CDR2 is YYREEE in the germline V gene (reference sequence). V shed 7 bases and J shed 4 bases, with 14 bases lying between them. The length of the CDR3 is 13 residues. This CDR3 is CASGTTDSYGYTF. DNA of the CDR3: TGTGCCAGCGGAACCACCGACAGCTATGGCTACACCTTC.

V and J are TRBV7-2 and TRBJ1-2; D unclear. This CDR3 is 13 amino acids long. The germline V gene has CDR1 SGHTA and CDR2 FQGNSA. V was trimmed by 4 bases and J by 6 bases, leaving 12 bases between them. This CDR3 reads CASSSRPGNGYTF. The CDR3 DNA reads as TGTGCCAGCAGCTCCCGACCAGGAAATGGCTACACCTTC.

This chain joins TRBV11-2 and TRBJ2-4, with D maybe TRBD1 (5 bases). Germline assignment: CDR1 SGHAT and CDR2 FQNNGV. This CDR3 is built from 13 residues. Trimming removed 3 bases at V and 8 bases at J, with 11 bases between. CDR3 sequence (DNA): TGTGCCAGCAGCTTGGGCTCCAGGGACATTCAGTACTTC. It specifies CASSLGSRDIQYF.

V gene TRBV7-8 combines with J gene TRBJ2-7, with 7 bases lining up with TRBD1. The germline gives CDR1 SGHVS, CDR2 FQNEAQ. This CDR3 is built from 13 residues. V shed 5 bases and J 7 bases; nucleotides not matched to a gene: 8. CDR3 residues: CASSHPGQVEQYF. CDR3 DNA: TGTGCCAGCAGCCACCCCGGACAGGTGGAGCAGTACTTC. The full variable domain, its missing parts supplied by reference TRBV7-8 and TRBJ2-7, is GAGVSQSPRYKVAKRGQDVALRCDPISGHVSLFWYQQALGQGPEFLTYFQNEAQLDKSGLPSDRFFAERPEGSVSTLKIQRTQQEDSAVYLCASSHPGQVEQYFGPGTRLTVT.

Concerning this clone itself: The same CDR3 also results from other DNA sequences found in this sample. This chain connects TRBV28 to TRBJ1-1; D is ambiguous. The CDR3 totals 11 residues. CDR1 is MDHEN and CDR2 is SYDVKM in the germline V gene. V was clipped by 5 bases and J by 4 bases, with 5 bases between them. The CDR3 is CASSLRTEAFF. The CDR3 DNA reads as TGTGCCAGCAGTCTTCGCACTGAAGCTTTCTTT.

This rearrangement joins TRBV6-5 to TRBJ1-1; maybe TRBD1 (5 bases). There are 13 residues in the CDR3. Trimming cost V 6 bases and J 5 bases, with 13 bases left between them. From germline, CDR1 is MNHEY and CDR2 SVGAGI. CDR3 sequence reads: CASRQSGGTEAFF. CDR3 nucleotides: TGTGCCAGCAGGCAGTCTGGGGGGACTGAAGCTTTCTTT.